This T cell receptor (beta chain) was recovered during a study of cytomegalovirus exposure and HLA in healthy donors. The PCR had 60 Vbeta and 13 Jbeta primers. Generated by immunoSEQ multiplex PCR, the TCRdb table keeps only in-frame clones and is missing some. The data contain approximately 160,000 clones, roughly 80% of them singletons. CDR3 length: 14 amino acids. Looked up from germline, CDR1 is SNHLY and CDR2 is FYNNEI. With V trimmed by 6 bases and J by 5 bases, 4 bases remained unmatched. This chain links TRBV2 with TRBJ2-5; 12 nucleotides align to TRBD2. Sequenced: PBMCs. This clonotype was sampled from a human donor in good health. The CDR3 sequence: CASRRLAGVETQYF. CDR3 bases: TGTGCCAGCAGACGACTAGCGGGGGTGGAGACCCAGTACTTC.